This T cell receptor beta chain was documented in a study of T cell responses to AZD1222 COVID-19 vaccine. Sequencing used immunoSEQ multiplex PCR; TCRdb keeps in-frame clones, though not all of them. The sample carries approximately 110,000 clones, 87% recorded once. Germline V lookup: CDR1 KGHSH, CDR2 LQKENI. Unmatched junction bases numbered 9, after V lost 3 bases and J lost 3 bases. This CDR3 is built from 16 residues. This chain joins TRBV18 and TRBJ1-1; TRBD1 aligns across 8 bases. This material consisted of peripheral blood, taken 28 days after the second AZD1222 dose. The TCR comes from an adult who received the AZD1222 COVID-19 vaccine. CDR3 sequence (DNA): TGTGCCAGCTCACCCCAGGGGGCGCGGATGGACACTGAAGCTTTCTTT. It encodes CASSPQGARMDTEAFF.